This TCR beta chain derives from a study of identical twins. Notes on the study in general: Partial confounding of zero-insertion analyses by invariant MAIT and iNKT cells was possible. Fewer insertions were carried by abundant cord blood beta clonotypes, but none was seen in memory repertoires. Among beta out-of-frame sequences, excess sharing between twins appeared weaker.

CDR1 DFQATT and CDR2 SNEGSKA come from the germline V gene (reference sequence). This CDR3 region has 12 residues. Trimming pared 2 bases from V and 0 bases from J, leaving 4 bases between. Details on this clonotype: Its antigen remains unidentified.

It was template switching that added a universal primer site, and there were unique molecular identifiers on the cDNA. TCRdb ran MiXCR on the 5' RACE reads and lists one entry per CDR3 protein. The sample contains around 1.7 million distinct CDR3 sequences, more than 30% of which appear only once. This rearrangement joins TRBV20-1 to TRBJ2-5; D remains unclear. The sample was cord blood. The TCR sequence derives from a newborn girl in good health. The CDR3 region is CSARYHQETQYF. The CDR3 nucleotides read TGCAGTGCTAGATACCACCAAGAGACCCAGTACTTC.